The sequence of this T cell receptor beta chain was determined in a study of cytomegalovirus exposure and HLA in healthy donors (dated by TCRdb to about 2017). Background for the entire study: According to a later analysis, one platform produced both the 110 or so validation repertoires and the roughly 640 repertoires of the first cohort. The study aimed to test whether signatures of past pathogen exposure could be identified by cataloging public T cell receptors. Along with the roughly 700-subject first cohort, a separate validation cohort of around 110 different subjects was used. To predict cytomegalovirus infection status, the study brought together high-throughput TCR immunosequencing, statistical association of individual TCRs with disease status, and machine learning.

As to this clone: This clone's antigen is unknown. The input lacks base qualities; no much larger clone sits a single base away.

The donors were included in the validation cohort of some 110 subjects, a group kept apart from the roughly 700-subject first cohort. Library preparation employed the immunoSEQ multiplex PCR assay. The original methods were these. A statistical classification framework was built for diagnosing cytomegalovirus status from the catalog of TCR beta chain sequences. In TCRdb, the immuneACCESS table is reduced to in-frame sequences with V and J assigned. These tables do not hold every clone; where another copy was compared, an unresolved V gene accounts for under half, and the others remain unexplained. V and J calls and clone size follow that table, whereas D and trimming were derived from the DNA. The sample profile shows some 210,000 clones; around four fifths of them were found once. The ten biggest clones cover about 6% of the sample. Study-wide conclusions, independent of this receptor: According to the authors, the approach could potentially be generalized to other disease states and immunological phenotypes. Subsequent analysis determined that TCRs grouped into clusters in the first cohort also showed a tendency toward co-occurrence across the 120 or so validation repertoires, and about 93% of cluster scores exceeded 0. The study listed 150 to 200 TCR beta chains as associated with cytomegalovirus. Most TCR sequences were observed very rarely across donors, whereas some public TCRs were present in many individuals. Cytomegalovirus status was reported to be diagnosed by the classifier with high specificity and sensitivity in both the original and validation cohorts. In vitro tests confirmed that three of the cytomegalovirus-associated TCR beta chains recognize cytomegalovirus antigens. A later analysis had no HLA typing for the validation cohort, so co-occurrence there was scored across all 130 or so repertoires.

The CDR3 starts with the cysteine, ends with the phenylalanine, and has 14 residues. Just the 42-base CDR3 DNA is kept, in frame starting at base 1. CDR1 and CDR2, looked up from the germline V gene (reference sequence), are MNHEY and SMNVEV. Between the V and J ends, shortened by 3 bases and 5 bases respectively, the junction contains 13 bases. Material for sequencing was PBMCs. The sequence derives from a woman aged 18-35 years in good health and CMV-seronegative. The V and J segments used are TRBV27 and TRBJ1-1; perhaps TRBD1 is the D gene, with 5 bases matching. The DNA reads as follows: TGTGCCAGCAGTTTGGGGCCGGGACCAACTGAAGCTTTCTTT. Translated, this gives CASSLGPGPTEAFF.